The 31 T cell receptor beta chains below were found in one sample sequenced in a study of CD8+CD57+ T cells in acquired aplastic anemia (dated 2018 in TCRdb). Sequenced using an Illumina HiSeq 2000. TCR beta VDJ combination and CDR3 sequence profiling used genomic DNA as the template. TCRdb passed the public sequencing reads through fastp at Q25 and MiXCR, retaining productive beta sequences. CDR3 protein sequences are deduplicated, and each keeps its most common genes and DNA. The sample includes 260,000 or so distinct CDR3 sequences, with approximately 50% observed a single time. Over 7.5% of the sample rests with the top ten. Patients chosen for sequencing had shown expansion of CD8+CD57+ cells by flow cytometry. The sequenced sample consisted of sorted CD4+, CD8+, or CD8+CD57+ T cells (not recorded which) from PBMCs. These TCRs come from a human donor with aplastic anemia.

J is TRBJ2-5 and V is TRBV20-1, with D perhaps assigned TRBD1 or TRBD2 (5 bases each). Looked up from germline, CDR1 is DFQATT and CDR2 is SNEGSKA (reference sequence). V lost 0 bases and J 4 bases, leaving 9 bases between the germline ends. The CDR3 is 13 amino acids. The CDR3 here is CSARDARGETQYF. For the CDR3, the DNA is TGCAGTGCTAGAGATGCGAGGGGAGAGACCCAGTACTTC.

In its sample, this clonotype was seen once. The chain is built from TRBV9 and TRBJ2-1; either TRBD1 or TRBD2 may supply D (5 bases each). V lost 7 bases and J 5 bases, leaving 10 bases between the germline ends. Germline-derived CDR1 and CDR2 are SGDLS and YYNGEE. The CDR3 is 12 residues long. CDR3 coding DNA: TGTGCCAGCGCCCTGGGGGACAATGAGCAGTTCTTC. Protein sequence: CASALGDNEQFF.

The chain couples TRBV2 to TRBJ2-5; 9 nucleotides line up with TRBD2. Germline V gene sequence: CDR1 SNHLY, CDR2 FYNNEI. The CDR3 runs 14 residues. V was pared by 3 bases and J by 5 bases, with 4 bases of the junction left unmatched. The chain's CDR3 is CASSELAGTETQYF. The CDR3 DNA sequence: TGTGCCAGCAGTGAGCTAGCGGGAACTGAGACCCAGTACTTC.

This chain links TRBV2 with TRBJ1-2; D gene unclear. V was clipped by 2 bases and J by 10 bases, with 8 bases between them. CDR3 length: 11 residues. The germline CDR1 and CDR2 sequences are SNHLY and FYNNEI. CDR3 sequence: CASSERWDYTF. CDR3 nucleotides: TGTGCCAGCAGTGAAAGGTGGGACTACACCTTC.

This clonotype was seen at least ten times. The V and J genes are TRBV2 and TRBJ1-2; weak D call: TRBD1 (5 bases). V dropped 10 bases and J dropped 7 bases, with 16 bases sitting between them. This CDR3 is 12 amino acids long. CDR1 and CDR2 from the germline V gene are SNHLY and FYNNEI. CDR3 coding DNA: TGTGCCACCCTCCGACCGGGGCTTGGCTACACCTTC. Translated, it gives CATLRPGLGYTF.

The chain employs TRBV30 and TRBJ2-4, with D perhaps matching TRBD1 (6 bases). This CDR3 comprises 16 residues. V was pared by 0 bases and J by 3 bases, with 15 bases between. Per germline, CDR1 GTSNPN and CDR2 SVGIG (reference sequence). CDR3 amino acids: CAWSVRPGAGKNIQYF. For the CDR3, the DNA is TGTGCCTGGAGTGTACGCCCAGGGGCAGGCAAAAACATTCAGTACTTC. Variable domain in full (rest from reference TRBV30 and TRBJ2-4): SQTIHQWPATLVQPVGSPLSLECTVEGTSNPNLYWYRQAAGRGLQLLFYSVGIGQISSEVPQNLSASRPQDRQFILSSKKLLLSDSGFYLCAWSVRPGAGKNIQYFGAGTRLSVL.

This clonotype was detected only a few times. A much larger clone sits a single nucleotide away, making a read error possible. This sequence joins TRBV7-6 and TRBJ2-7; D is unresolved. The CDR3 runs 12 residues. CDR1 and CDR2 (germline): SGHVS, FNYEAQ. CDR3 sequence reads: CANSSGSYEQYF. CDR3 in DNA: TGTGCCAACAGCTCCGGTTCTTACGAGCAGTACTTC.

The sample holds one count of this clonotype. The J gene is TRBJ2-7, the V gene TRBV19; TRBD2 matches 9 bases. Germline V gene sequence: CDR1 LNHDA, CDR2 SQIVND (reference sequence). The junction had 20 bases not matched to a gene; V was cut back by 5 bases and J by 9 bases. This CDR3 region has 17 residues. In nucleotides, the CDR3 is TGTGCCAGTAGTGGGGTCCTTCCGGGACTAGCTAGCGTCGGGCAGTACTTC. This translates into CASSGVLPGLASVGQYF.

This clonotype has a count of ten or more. This CDR3 is CASSELDTPLPYEQYF. CDR3 coding DNA: TGCGCCAGCAGTGAGCTGGACACACCTTTGCCCTACGAGCAGTACTTC. The chain carries TRBV10-2 and TRBJ2-7, with a weak D call TRBD1 (5 bases). Trimming shortened V by 2 bases and J by 2 bases, and 16 bases separated the two germline ends. This CDR3 has 16 amino acids. Germline lookup yields CDR1 WSHSY and CDR2 SAAADI.

V is TRBV7-9 and J is TRBJ2-3; 11 positions match TRBD2. The germline gives CDR1 SEHNR, CDR2 FQNEAQ (reference sequence). CDR3 length: 18 amino acids. The trim removed 4 bases at V and 7 bases at J, leaving 16 bases unmatched. The CDR3 here is CASSSRGTSGSFEYTQYF. The CDR3 nucleotides read TGTGCCAGCAGCTCCCGCGGGACTAGCGGCTCCTTCGAATATACGCAGTATTTT. Full variable domain (missing parts from reference TRBV7-9 and TRBJ2-3): DTGVSQNPRHKITKRGQNVTFRCDPISEHNRLYWYRQTLGQGPEFLTYFQNEAQLEKSRLLSDRFSAERPKGSFSTLEIQRTEQGDSAMYLCASSSRGTSGSFEYTQYFGPGTRLTVL.

In this sample, this clonotype turned up once. This chain connects TRBV5-1 to TRBJ2-7; 12 nucleotides line up with TRBD2. CDR1 is SGHRS, CDR2 YFSETQ, per germline. Germline trimming cut 4 bases from V and 6 bases from J; bases unmatched to any gene: 8. There are 15 residues in the CDR3. Written as DNA, the CDR3 is TGCGCCAGCAGCCCAAGACTAGCGGGAGTATCCGAGCAGTACTTC. Its translation is CASSPRLAGVSEQYF.

J is TRBJ2-7 and V is TRBV27; 10 bases match TRBD2. The junction had 7 bases not matched to a gene; V was cut back by 7 bases and J by 4 bases. The CDR3 is made up of 14 amino acids. Germline V lookup: CDR1 MNHEY, CDR2 SMNVEV (reference sequence). The CDR3 loop reads CASNSGGPLYEQYF. CDR3 sequence (DNA): TGTGCCAGCAATAGCGGGGGGCCTTTATACGAGCAGTACTTC.

The genes are TRBV7-3 and TRBJ1-2, with D perhaps TRBD1 (6 bases). The germline gives CDR1 SGHTA, CDR2 FQGTGA. Trimming stripped 3 bases from V and 4 bases from J, with 15 bases between. The CDR3 spans 15 residues. Written as DNA, the CDR3 is TGTGCCAGCAGCTTCTCCGGGACACCAGTCTATGGCTACACCTTC. Translating it yields CASSFSGTPVYGYTF.

The chain is built from TRBV29-1 and TRBJ2-5; D call uncertain. This CDR3 is 12 amino acids long. Germline values: CDR1 SQVTM, CDR2 ANQGSEA. V gave up 3 bases and J gave up 9 bases, with 14 bases separating them. The CDR3 here is CSVEHAGEAQYF. CDR3 DNA sequence: TGCAGCGTTGAGCACGCCGGTGAGGCCCAGTACTTC.

This chain uses TRBV2 with TRBJ2-5; D perhaps matches TRBD2 (5 bases). The V gene's germline CDR1 is SNHLY and CDR2 FYNNEI. Trimming cost V 4 bases and J 1 base, with 10 bases left between them. This CDR3 has 14 amino acids. For the CDR3, the DNA is TGTGCCAGCAGTGGAAGGACTTCCCAAGAGACCCAGTACTTC. Translating gives CASSGRTSQETQYF.

This clonotype was seen many times. V gene TRBV7-9 combines with J gene TRBJ1-5; 8 bases map to TRBD1. The CDR3 runs 16 residues. J lost 1 base, V lost 3 bases, and 5 bases had no gene match. Germline CDR1 and CDR2: SEHNR and FQNEAQ (reference sequence). The CDR3 DNA is TGTGCCAGCAGCTTGAGCCAGGGGGCCAGCAATCAGCCCCAGCATTTT. As protein: CASSLSQGASNQPQHF.

This clonotype was found many times. CDR3 region: CASSLDPGGSGTGELFF. CDR3 DNA sequence: TGTGCCAGCAGCTTAGATCCTGGGGGCTCCGGCACCGGGGAGCTGTTTTTT. This chain links TRBV7-8 with TRBJ2-2, with D perhaps matching TRBD1 (6 bases). The CDR3 has 17 residues. Trimming stripped 1 base from V and 4 bases from J, with 16 bases between. Germline lookup yields CDR1 SGHVS and CDR2 FQNEAQ.

V and J are TRBV10-3 and TRBJ2-1, with 9 nucleotides matching TRBD1. CDR1 ENHRY and CDR2 SYGVKD come from the germline V gene. The trim removed 7 bases at V and 5 bases at J, leaving 6 bases unmatched. The CDR3 covers 14 residues. CDR3 nucleotide sequence: TGTGCCATCAACCCGACAGGGGGAAACAATGAGCAGTTCTTC. Protein product: CAINPTGGNNEQFF.

Concerning this clonotype itself: The junction departs from germline at one end; a sequencing error may be responsible. V is TRBV28 and J is TRBJ1-5; a possible D gene is TRBD1 (6 bases). Germline V lookup: CDR1 MDHEN, CDR2 SYDVKM. CDR3 length: 15 residues. The CDR3 DNA reads TGTGCCAGCAGTTTAACAGGGAGGGTTAATCAGTCCCAGCATTTT. This sequence encodes CASSLTGRVNQSQHF.

The J gene is TRBJ2-7, the V gene TRBV20-1, with a tentative D call TRBD1 (5 bases). Germline values: CDR1 DFQATT, CDR2 SNEGSKA (reference sequence). Trimming left V 7 bases short and J 6 bases short, with 16 bases between. The CDR3 extends over 12 amino acids. The CDR3 region has the DNA TGCAGTGTCCTTGGAGATACAGGCGAGCAGTACGTC. As protein: CSVLGDTGEQYV.

V usage is TRBV27 and J usage is TRBJ1-1; D uncertain. CDR1 is MNHEY, CDR2 SMNVEV, per germline (reference sequence). The CDR3 consists of 15 residues. Trimming took 7 bases from V and 3 from J, leaving 18 bases between them. The CDR3 region has the DNA TGTGCCAGCACCGACGGAGGAATCATGGACACTGAAGCTTTCTTT. This gives the protein CASTDGGIMDTEAFF.

This clonotype was detected once. V gene TRBV12-3 or TRBV12-4 combines with J gene TRBJ1-2; TRBD1 aligns across 7 bases. The V and J ends lost 6 bases and 4 bases, in that order; junction bases with no gene match: 5. The CDR3 length is 13 residues. The DNA of the CDR3 is TGTGCCAGCAGAGAGGGACAGTCCTATGGCTACACCTTC. It codes for CASREGQSYGYTF.

The rearrangement links TRBV9 to TRBJ2-7; 12 bases fit TRBD1. CDR3 size: 15 residues. V lost 4 bases to trimming and J lost 5 bases; unmatched junction nucleotides: 7. Germline CDR1 SGDLS, CDR2 YYNGEE. For the CDR3, the DNA is TGTGCCAGCAGCCCCTCCGGGGACAGGGGGCACGAGCAGTACTTC. Residues: CASSPSGDRGHEQYF. Variable domain in full (rest from reference TRBV9 and TRBJ2-7): DSGVTQTPKHLITATGQRVTLRCSPRSGDLSVYWYQQSLDQGLQFLIQYYNGEERAKGNILERFSAQQFPDLHSELNLSSLELGDSALYFCASSPSGDRGHEQYFGPGTRLTVT.

This clonotype has at least ten counts. This CDR3 is CASSYPGRKNYGYTF. The CDR3 nucleotides read TGTGCCAGTAGTTATCCGGGACGAAAAAACTATGGCTACACCTTC. V is TRBV19 and J is TRBJ1-2; D may be TRBD1 (5 bases). V was trimmed by 5 bases and J by 2 bases, leaving 15 bases between them. Germline lookup yields CDR1 LNHDA and CDR2 SQIVND (reference sequence). The CDR3 extends over 15 amino acids.

Turning to this clonotype: A much more abundant neighbour one base away suggests this may be a read error. This sequence joins TRBV9 and TRBJ2-1, with a weak D call TRBD2 (6 bases). This CDR3 is built from 17 residues. The ends were cut back, 6 bases at V and 5 bases at J, with 24 bases in the middle. Germline V CDR1 and CDR2: SGDLS, YYNGEE. This CDR3 is CASISPTGGIKDNEQFF. The CDR3 DNA is TGTGCCAGCATCTCACCGACCGGGGGAATTAAGGACAATGAGCAGTTCTTC.

This rearrangement joins TRBV7-2 to TRBJ1-6, with a weak D call TRBD1 (6 bases). The CDR3 is made up of 15 amino acids. In germline, CDR1 is SGHTA, CDR2 FQGNSA. Trimming left V 4 bases short and J 5 bases short, with 12 bases between. The DNA for the CDR3 is TGTGCCAGCAGCTCCGGGACAAACCATAATTCACCCCTCCACTTT. Protein sequence: CASSSGTNHNSPLHF.

V and J are TRBV27 and TRBJ2-5; D is undetermined. Germline V gives CDR1 MNHEY, CDR2 SMNVEV (reference sequence). V dropped 4 bases and J dropped 1 base, with 7 bases sitting between them. The CDR3 totals 13 residues. The CDR3 sequence is CASSSPFQETQYF. The CDR3 DNA reads as TGTGCCAGCAGTTCCCCCTTCCAAGAGACCCAGTACTTC.

Ten or more counts support this clonotype. The chain uses TRBV6-1 and TRBJ1-1; 9 bases agree with TRBD1. V gave up 3 bases and J gave up 1 base; unmatched junction bases: 3. Germline-derived CDR1 and CDR2 are MNHNS and SASEGT. This CDR3 has 15 residues. The CDR3 sequence: CASSDGTGTNTEAFF. The CDR3 DNA reads TGTGCCAGCAGTGACGGGACAGGGACGAACACTGAAGCTTTCTTT.

At least ten counts were recorded for this clonotype. V usage is TRBV6-5 and J usage is TRBJ1-6, with D unresolved. V dropped 5 bases and J dropped 6 bases, with 11 bases sitting between them. CDR3 length: 14 residues. The germline gives CDR1 MNHEY, CDR2 SVGAGI. The CDR3 nucleotides are TGTGCCAGCAGTAACCGGGAGATTAATTCACCCCTCCACTTT. It encodes CASSNREINSPLHF.

A note on this clonotype: Since a much larger clone is just one base distant, this may be a read error. The chain is built from TRBV7-8 and TRBJ1-5; no clear D. The CDR3 sequence is 15 residues long. Germline loops: CDR1 SGHVS, CDR2 FQNEAQ. Here the CDR3 reads CASRLSSELLEPQHF. CDR3 DNA sequence: TGTGCCAGCCGCTTATCTTCAGAGTTATTGGAGCCCCAGCATTTT.

V and J are TRBV9 and TRBJ2-1; TRBD1 matches 9 bases. The V gene's germline CDR1 is SGDLS and CDR2 YYNGEE. This CDR3 has 14 amino acids. V shed 5 bases, J shed 6 bases, and the junction held 6 bases outside the gene matches. The CDR3 is CASSANRGPNEQFF. CDR3 coding DNA: TGTGCCAGCAGTGCTAACAGGGGGCCCAATGAGCAGTTCTTC.